This T cell receptor (beta chain) was retrieved from a study of blood T cell repertoires in COVID-19 (dated by TCRdb to 2020 to 2022). As for the study more broadly: The collaborator samples originated in the United States, Italy and Spain and spanned the acute and convalescent phases of COVID-19. Nearly every sample came with metadata listing a de-identified subject ID, COVID-19 status, age in years and sex. The repertoires were released in a freely available public database intended as a resource for research on the immune response to SARS-CoV-2. The prospective study material was composed of cDNA or gDNA derived from T cells, B-cell-depleted T cells, or PBMCs. Where HLA class I and class II types were available, the types were taken from metadata supplied by the sample provider, not from assay-based typing. Samples came from the ongoing ImmuneRACE study (first 160 participants) plus 1,254 subjects from 6 global collaborators. Deeply sampled blood TCRbeta repertoires from subjects exposed to, actively infected with, or recovered from COVID-19 were included in the dataset.

In the case of this clone: The target of this receptor is not known. The sample holds no much larger clone one base away, and base qualities are not on file.

Participants in the prospective study were enrolled through a virtual design, were aged roughly 18 to 100 years, and lived in 24 United States geographic areas. In the prospective study, participants were assigned to cohorts based on the clinical history participants reported in a screening survey and a study questionnaire. Recovered participants in ImmuneRACE Cohort 3 were defined as having two consecutive negative NP/OP PCR tests, clearance from a healthcare professional, or resolution of symptoms. In the prospective study, mobile phlebotomists collected whole blood, serum and a nasopharyngeal or oropharyngeal swab from each participant. Participants in the prospective study had the option to provide additional blood draws and questionnaires over a roughly 2-month period. Before DNA extraction, prospective study blood samples were shipped either frozen or at room temperature. The immunoSEQ Assay, a bias-controlled multiplex PCR, was used to amplify TCRbeta CDR3 regions from genomic DNA. In the original analysis: Nucleated cell counts per sample were estimated from amplification of reference gene primers within the assay. To quantify the absolute abundance of each unique TCRbeta CDR3 rearrangement, sequence reads were collapsed and filtered. For each sample, productive Simpson clonality was calculated as the square root of Simpson's diversity index across productive rearrangements. The table was pulled from immuneACCESS by TCRdb, which kept in-frame rearrangements only. Such tables lose some clones; where checked, under half of the loss comes from unresolved V genes, and the rest has no known cause. The V and J calls and clone size are taken from that table; D and trimming were inferred from the DNA. Here the sample has roughly 200,000 clones; 85% to 90% occur a single time. Less than 1.5% of the sample comes from the top ten.

The investigation overall reported the following: The amount of clinical and demographic metadata varied by source and participant and was provided uncurated.

V loses 0 bases of germline sequence and J loses 6 bases, and the interval between the two ends is 8 bases. There are 14 amino acids in the CDR3, from cysteine to phenylalanine inclusive. Kept here is only the CDR3 DNA, which spans 42 bases and is read in frame from base 1. Via the germline V gene (reference sequence), CDR1 is WNHNN and CDR2 SYGVQD. Recombination joined TRBV10-1 with TRBJ2-2; tentative D gene TRBD1, with 6 bases matching. The clonotype originates from a man in his thirties or forties who had recovered from COVID-19. Sequenced sample: PBMCs or T cells enriched from blood (not recorded which). The encoded CDR3 is CASSESGAAGELFF. At the DNA level, the sequence is TGCGCCAGCAGTGAGTCGGGGGCTGCCGGGGAGCTGTTTTTT.